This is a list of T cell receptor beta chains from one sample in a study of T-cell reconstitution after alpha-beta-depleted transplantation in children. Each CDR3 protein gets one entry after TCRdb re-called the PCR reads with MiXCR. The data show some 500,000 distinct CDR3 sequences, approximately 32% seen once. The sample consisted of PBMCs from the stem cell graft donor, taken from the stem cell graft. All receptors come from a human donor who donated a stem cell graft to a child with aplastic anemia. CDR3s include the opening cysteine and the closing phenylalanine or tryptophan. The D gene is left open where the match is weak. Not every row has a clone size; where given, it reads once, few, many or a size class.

cdr3_aa: CSALDGGGYTF
cdr3_nt: TGCAGCGCCCTTGATGGGGGCGGCTACACCTTC
j_call: TRBJ1-2
clone_size: NA
d_call: NA
v_call: TRBV29-1

cdr3_aa: CASSDLWSGVAYGYTF
cdr3_nt: TGTGCCAGCAGTGACTTGTGGAGCGGGGTGGCCTATGGCTACACCTTC
j_call: TRBJ1-2
clone_size: few
d_call: NA
v_call: TRBV6-4

cdr3_aa: CASSFRDYGYTF
cdr3_nt: TGCGCCAGCAGCTTCCGGGACTATGGCTACACCTTC
j_call: TRBJ1-2
clone_size: NA
d_call: NA
v_call: TRBV5-1

cdr3_aa: CASSYSRLNTEAFF
cdr3_nt: TGTGCCAGCAGTTACTCGAGACTGAACACTGAAGCTTTCTTT
j_call: TRBJ1-1
clone_size: NA
d_call: NA
v_call: TRBV6-5

cdr3_aa: CASSSELEGYTF
cdr3_nt: TGTGCCAGCAGCTCCGAACTGGAGGGCTACACCTTC
j_call: TRBJ1-2
clone_size: few
d_call: NA
v_call: TRBV7-2

cdr3_aa: CASSLEGLAFPGELFF
cdr3_nt: TGTGCCAGCAGCTTAGAGGGGCTAGCTTTTCCCGGGGAGCTGTTTTTT
j_call: TRBJ2-2
clone_size: NA
d_call: NA
v_call: TRBV7-3

cdr3_aa: CAIRKTSGRSDTQYF
cdr3_nt: TGTGCCATCAGGAAGACTAGCGGGAGATCAGATACGCAGTATTTT
j_call: TRBJ2-3
clone_size: NA
d_call: TRBD2
v_call: TRBV7-8

cdr3_aa: CASSVRPSWDNEQFF
cdr3_nt: TGTGCCAGCAGCGTAAGACCATCCTGGGACAATGAGCAGTTCTTC
j_call: TRBJ2-1
clone_size: NA
d_call: NA
v_call: TRBV9

cdr3_aa: CASSFSDSYNEQFF
cdr3_nt: TGTGCCAGCAGTTTCTCGGACTCCTACAATGAGCAGTTCTTC
j_call: TRBJ2-1
clone_size: few
d_call: NA
v_call: TRBV12-3/TRBV12-4

cdr3_aa: CASSKGDRKNIQYF
cdr3_nt: TGTGCCAGCAGCAAAGGGGACAGGAAAAACATTCAGTACTTC
j_call: TRBJ2-4
clone_size: few
d_call: NA
v_call: TRBV21-1

cdr3_aa: CASRLTGSHGYTF
cdr3_nt: TGTGCCAGCAGGCTCACAGGGAGTCATGGCTACACCTTC
j_call: TRBJ1-2
clone_size: few
d_call: NA
v_call: TRBV25-1

cdr3_aa: CSATPGQINQPQHF
cdr3_nt: TGCAGTGCTACGCCGGGACAGATCAATCAGCCCCAGCATTTT
j_call: TRBJ1-5
clone_size: few
d_call: TRBD1
v_call: TRBV20-1

cdr3_aa: CSVRSRGYNSPLHF
cdr3_nt: TGCAGCGTCCGATCCAGGGGTTATAATTCACCCCTCCACTTT
j_call: TRBJ1-6
clone_size: few
d_call: NA
v_call: TRBV29-1

cdr3_aa: CASALLETQYF
cdr3_nt: TGTGCCAGCGCCCTTCTCGAGACCCAGTACTTC
j_call: TRBJ2-5
clone_size: NA
d_call: NA
v_call: TRBV7-2

cdr3_aa: CASSLEARGETQYF
cdr3_nt: TGTGCCAGCAGCTTAGAAGCCAGGGGAGAGACCCAGTACTTC
j_call: TRBJ2-5
clone_size: few
d_call: NA
v_call: TRBV7-8

cdr3_aa: CASSLRWGRIGMGTEAFF
cdr3_nt: TGTGCCAGCAGCTTAAGGTGGGGGCGCATAGGTATGGGCACTGAAGCTTTCTTT
j_call: TRBJ1-1
clone_size: NA
d_call: NA
v_call: TRBV11-2

cdr3_aa: CASSLEAGVVDEQFF
cdr3_nt: TGCGCCAGCAGCTTGGAAGCGGGAGTGGTGGATGAGCAGTTCTTC
j_call: TRBJ2-1
clone_size: NA
d_call: TRBD2
v_call: TRBV5-1

cdr3_aa: CASSFLQGVGELFF
cdr3_nt: TGTGCCAGCAGTTTTCTGCAGGGGGTCGGGGAGCTGTTTTTT
j_call: TRBJ2-2
clone_size: NA
d_call: TRBD1
v_call: TRBV12-3/TRBV12-4

cdr3_aa: CSARLRTPTDTQYF
cdr3_nt: TGCAGTGCTAGACTCCGGACTCCCACAGATACGCAGTATTTT
j_call: TRBJ2-3
clone_size: NA
d_call: NA
v_call: TRBV20-1

cdr3_aa: CASSLVGDRAYEQYF
cdr3_nt: TGTGCCAGCAGCTTAGTCGGGGACAGGGCCTACGAGCAGTACTTC
j_call: TRBJ2-7
clone_size: few
d_call: TRBD1
v_call: TRBV7-6

cdr3_aa: CASSQPGLAGEIYNEQFF
cdr3_nt: TGTGCCAGCAGTCAACCGGGACTAGCGGGAGAGATCTACAATGAGCAGTTCTTC
j_call: TRBJ2-1
clone_size: few
d_call: TRBD2
v_call: TRBV6-1

cdr3_aa: CSAQLGGLNGYTF
cdr3_nt: TGCAGTGCTCAATTAGGGGGGTTAAATGGCTACACCTTC
j_call: TRBJ1-2
clone_size: few
d_call: NA
v_call: TRBV20-1

cdr3_aa: CASSLNRAADTQYF
cdr3_nt: TGCGCCAGCAGCTTGAACAGGGCCGCAGATACGCAGTATTTT
j_call: TRBJ2-3
clone_size: NA
d_call: NA
v_call: TRBV5-1

cdr3_aa: CSVEDLYYEQYF
cdr3_nt: TGCAGCGTTGAAGATCTATACTACGAGCAGTACTTC
j_call: TRBJ2-7
clone_size: few
d_call: NA
v_call: TRBV29-1

cdr3_aa: CASRTPGLGNEQFF
cdr3_nt: TGTGCCAGCAGGACACCCGGACTAGGCAATGAGCAGTTCTTC
j_call: TRBJ2-1
clone_size: few
d_call: TRBD2
v_call: TRBV12-3/TRBV12-4

cdr3_aa: CASSTGTGDYGYTF
cdr3_nt: TGTGCCAGCAGCACCGGGACAGGGGACTATGGCTACACCTTC
j_call: TRBJ1-2
clone_size: NA
d_call: TRBD1
v_call: TRBV6-1

cdr3_aa: CASSYSGGMGTQYF
cdr3_nt: TGTGCCAGCAGTTACTCAGGCGGCATGGGGACCCAGTACTTC
j_call: TRBJ2-5
clone_size: NA
d_call: NA
v_call: TRBV6-5

cdr3_aa: CSARREAMAGVFPISSYEQYF
cdr3_nt: TGCAGTGCTCGAAGAGAGGCGATGGCGGGAGTATTTCCAATATCCTCCTACGAGCAGTACTTC
j_call: TRBJ2-7
clone_size: NA
d_call: TRBD2
v_call: TRBV20-1

cdr3_aa: CASSFPGQGRGNQPQHF
cdr3_nt: TGTGCCAGCAGTTTTCCGGGACAGGGGCGAGGCAATCAGCCCCAGCATTTT
j_call: TRBJ1-5
clone_size: once
d_call: TRBD1
v_call: TRBV28

cdr3_aa: CASSHMDGEQYF
cdr3_nt: TGTGCCAGCAGCCACATGGACGGGGAGCAGTACTTC
j_call: TRBJ2-7
clone_size: NA
d_call: NA
v_call: TRBV7-2

cdr3_aa: CASSKEIYGRMNTEAFF
cdr3_nt: TGTGCCAGCAGCAAAGAGATATATGGGAGAATGAACACTGAAGCTTTCTTT
j_call: TRBJ1-1
clone_size: few
d_call: NA
v_call: TRBV21-1

cdr3_aa: CSVEETPKPQYF
cdr3_nt: TGCAGCGTTGAAGAGACTCCAAAGCCCCAGTACTTC
j_call: TRBJ2-5
clone_size: once
d_call: NA
v_call: TRBV29-1

cdr3_aa: CASSYTSGISYNEQFF
cdr3_nt: TGTGCCAGCAGCTATACTAGCGGAATCTCCTACAATGAGCAGTTCTTC
j_call: TRBJ2-1
clone_size: NA
d_call: TRBD2
v_call: TRBV9

cdr3_aa: CASSSERNGYTF
cdr3_nt: TGTGCCAGCAGCTCAGAACGGAATGGCTACACCTTC
j_call: TRBJ1-2
clone_size: NA
d_call: NA
v_call: TRBV7-2

cdr3_aa: CATSRTGVTVRTEAFF
cdr3_nt: TGTGCCACCAGCCGCACGGGAGTAACTGTGAGGACTGAAGCTTTCTTT
j_call: TRBJ1-1
clone_size: few
d_call: NA
v_call: TRBV15

cdr3_aa: CASSENTEAFF
cdr3_nt: TGTGCCAGCTCGGAGAACACTGAAGCTTTCTTT
j_call: TRBJ1-1
clone_size: few
d_call: NA
v_call: TRBV5-4

cdr3_aa: CASSDTPRATGDTEAFF
cdr3_nt: TGTGCCAGCAGCGATACGCCAAGGGCTACGGGGGACACTGAAGCTTTCTTT
j_call: TRBJ1-1
clone_size: NA
d_call: NA
v_call: TRBV5-8

cdr3_aa: CASSLGQDDEKLFF
cdr3_nt: TGTGCCAGCTCACTCGGACAGGACGACGAAAAACTGTTTTTT
j_call: TRBJ1-4
clone_size: NA
d_call: TRBD1
v_call: TRBV18

cdr3_aa: CASSFPGQSYNEQFF
cdr3_nt: TGCGCCAGCAGCTTTCCGGGACAGAGCTACAATGAGCAGTTCTTC
j_call: TRBJ2-1
clone_size: few
d_call: TRBD1
v_call: TRBV5-1

cdr3_aa: CSVGGAGGPEQYF
cdr3_nt: TGCAGCGTTGGAGGTGCCGGAGGTCCCGAGCAGTACTTC
j_call: TRBJ2-7
clone_size: few
d_call: NA
v_call: TRBV29-1

cdr3_aa: CASSQGRGYTF
cdr3_nt: TGTGCCAGCAGCCAAGGACGAGGCTACACCTTC
j_call: TRBJ1-2
clone_size: NA
d_call: NA
v_call: TRBV6-2/TRBV6-3

cdr3_aa: CASSLTSGGRAFF
cdr3_nt: TGTGCCAGCAGCTTAACTTCGGGGGGCCGGGCTTTCTTT
j_call: TRBJ1-1
clone_size: NA
d_call: NA
v_call: TRBV11-3

cdr3_aa: CASSLLYQPQHF
cdr3_nt: TGTGCCAGCAGTTTACTTTATCAGCCCCAGCATTTT
j_call: TRBJ1-5
clone_size: few
d_call: NA
v_call: TRBV28

cdr3_aa: CSVGVNRENIQYF
cdr3_nt: TGCAGCGTTGGGGTAAACAGGGAAAACATTCAGTACTTC
j_call: TRBJ2-4
clone_size: NA
d_call: NA
v_call: TRBV29-1

cdr3_aa: CASSTSGYRYTQYF
cdr3_nt: TGTGCCAGCAGTACTAGCGGGTATCGGTATACGCAGTATTTT
j_call: TRBJ2-3
clone_size: NA
d_call: TRBD2
v_call: TRBV12-3/TRBV12-4

cdr3_aa: CASSYGTGGGETQYF
cdr3_nt: TGTGCCAGCAGTTACGGGACGGGAGGGGGAGAGACCCAGTACTTC
j_call: TRBJ2-5
clone_size: NA
d_call: TRBD2
v_call: TRBV6-5

cdr3_aa: CASSVYTGETGELFF
cdr3_nt: TGTGCCAGCAGCGTTTATACAGGGGAAACCGGGGAGCTGTTTTTT
j_call: TRBJ2-2
clone_size: NA
d_call: TRBD1
v_call: TRBV9

cdr3_aa: CASSDRPYEQYF
cdr3_nt: TGTGCCAGCAGTGACCGTCCCTACGAGCAGTACTTC
j_call: TRBJ2-7
clone_size: NA
d_call: NA
v_call: TRBV6-1

cdr3_aa: CASSPGTGDLNEQFF
cdr3_nt: TGCGCCAGCAGCCCCGGGACAGGGGACCTGAATGAGCAGTTCTTC
j_call: TRBJ2-1
clone_size: NA
d_call: TRBD1
v_call: TRBV5-1

cdr3_aa: CASRDGTSGTDTQYF
cdr3_nt: TGTGCCAGCAGGGATGGGACTAGCGGCACAGATACGCAGTATTTT
j_call: TRBJ2-3
clone_size: NA
d_call: TRBD2
v_call: TRBV12-3/TRBV12-4